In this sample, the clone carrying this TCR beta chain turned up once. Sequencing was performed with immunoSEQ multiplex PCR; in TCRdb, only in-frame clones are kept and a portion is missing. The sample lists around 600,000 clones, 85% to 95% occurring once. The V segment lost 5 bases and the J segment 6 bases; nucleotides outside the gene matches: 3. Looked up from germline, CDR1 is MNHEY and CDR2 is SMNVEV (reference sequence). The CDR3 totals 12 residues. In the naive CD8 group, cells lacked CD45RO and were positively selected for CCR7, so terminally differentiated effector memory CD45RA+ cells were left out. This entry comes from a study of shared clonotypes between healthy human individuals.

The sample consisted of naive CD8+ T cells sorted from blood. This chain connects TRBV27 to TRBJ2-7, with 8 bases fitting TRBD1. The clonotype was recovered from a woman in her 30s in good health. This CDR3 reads CASSDRGFEQYF. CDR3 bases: TGTGCCAGCAGTGACAGGGGTTTCGAGCAGTACTTC.